Following are 23 T cell receptor beta chains from one sample sequenced in a study of beta chain features in type 1 diabetes. The isolated RNA, all of it, was reverse transcribed, so expressed TCRB transcripts were what got sequenced. The assay was immunoSEQ multiplex PCR, and TCRdb's table has in-frame clones only and misses some. The repertoire consists of around 150,000 clones, with around 8.5% occurring once and the leading ten covering almost 0.65%. The sequencing input was central memory CD4+ T cells from blood. All receptors derive from a man between 18 and 29 years old in good health.

This clone was observed a few times. The chain recombines TRBV5-4 with TRBJ1-6, with 7 bases aligning to TRBD1. V lost 8 bases to trimming and J lost 1 base; unmatched junction nucleotides: 9. CDR3 size: 16 residues. Germline V gene lookup returns CDR1 SGHNT and CDR2 YYREEE (reference sequence). The CDR3 nucleotides are TGTGCCAGTCATGACAGGGCTGAATCCTATAATTCACCCCTCCACTTT. Protein: CASHDRAESYNSPLHF.

The V and J genes are TRBV5-1 and TRBJ2-7, with D hard to call. There are 15 residues in the CDR3. V lost 2 bases to trimming and J lost 0 bases, with 12 bases between them. Germline lookup yields CDR1 SGHRS and CDR2 YFSETQ. CDR3 sequence: CASSFRLGLSYEQYF. Here the CDR3 DNA reads TGCGCCAGCAGCTTTCGCCTAGGCCTCTCCTACGAGCAGTACTTC.

This chain uses TRBV6-6 with TRBJ2-3, with TRBD2 matching 13 bases. The CDR3 totals 15 residues. V was clipped by 6 bases and J by 7 bases; unmatched bases: 7. The V gene's germline CDR1 is MNHNY and CDR2 SVGAGI (reference sequence). The CDR3 DNA reads TGTGCCAGCAGCACTAGCGGGGGGGCCTGGAATACGCAGTATTTT. Protein sequence: CASSTSGGAWNTQYF.

This clone was detected only a few times. The V gene is TRBV19, the J gene TRBJ2-1; the D gene is possibly TRBD1 (5 bases). The CDR3 has 11 amino acids. V lost 10 bases, J lost 10 bases, and 14 bases lay in between. Germline V lookup: CDR1 LNHDA, CDR2 SQIVND (reference sequence). The CDR3 spells CATNNRQEQFF. CDR3 DNA: TGTGCCACGAACAACCGACAGGAGCAGTTCTTC.

In this sample, this clone turned up a few times. The chain is built from TRBV4-3 and TRBJ2-5; 10 bases align to TRBD2. Germline CDR1 is LGHNA and CDR2 is YSLEER. The CDR3 covers 15 residues. Trimming took 2 bases from V and 4 from J; bases not matched to a gene: 4. Here the CDR3 DNA reads TGCGCCAGCAGCCAAAATCCTAGCGGGAGAGAGACCCAGTACTTC. This codes for CASSQNPSGRETQYF.

V and J are TRBV29-1 and TRBJ2-6; 10 bases fit TRBD1. The CDR3 runs 14 residues. With 6 bases clipped from V and 3 bases from J, the junction kept 2 bases outside the gene matches. Germline CDR1 SQVTM, CDR2 ANQGSEA. The CDR3 sequence: CSVDRGSGANVLTF. The CDR3 DNA reads TGCAGCGTGGACAGGGGGAGTGGGGCCAACGTCCTGACTTTC.

There are many counts of this clone. This chain connects TRBV23-1 to TRBJ1-5; no clear D gene. TRBV23-1 is reported as an ORF; its role is uncertain. The CDR3 has 16 residues. V gave up 0 bases and J gave up 3 bases, with 12 bases separating them. The CDR3 DNA reads TGCGCCAGCAGTCAATCGTCTGAGGGAAACAATCAGCCCCAGCATTTT. Amino acid sequence: CASSQSSEGNNQPQHF.

This clone was seen a few times. The chain links TRBV5-6 to TRBJ2-3, with D perhaps matching TRBD1 (5 bases). V was shortened by 3 bases and J by 1 base, with 9 bases between the two germline ends. This CDR3 is 14 amino acids long. The V gene's germline CDR1 is SGHDT and CDR2 YYEEEE. CDR3 bases: TGTGCCAGCAGCTCCCAGGGCGGCACAGATACGCAGTATTTT. Protein: CASSSQGGTDTQYF.

The rearrangement joins TRBV2 to TRBJ2-5; TRBD1 matches 8 bases. CDR1 is SNHLY, CDR2 FYNNEI, per germline. V dropped 3 bases and J dropped 2; count of bases not matched to a gene: 5. There are 15 residues in the CDR3. The CDR3 DNA follows: TGTGCCAGCAGTGACAGGGGGCGCAGGCAAGAGACCCAGTACTTC. Its translation: CASSDRGRRQETQYF.

In this sample, this clone turned up a few times. The V gene is TRBV25-1, the J gene TRBJ2-7; the D gene is possibly TRBD2 (6 bases). Between the trimmed V and J ends, which lost 1 base and 0 bases, there was a span of 10 bases. There are 15 residues in the CDR3. CDR1 and CDR2 from the germline V gene are MGHDK and SYGVNS. The DNA of the CDR3 is TGTGCCAGCAGTGAATGGGGGGACGACTCCTACGAGCAGTACTTC. Translated, it gives CASSEWGDDSYEQYF.

This clone occurred a few times. In nucleotides, the CDR3 is TGTGCCAGTAGTTTTTTGGATCGTAGCTATGAGCAGTTCTTC. Translated, it gives CASSFLDRSYEQFF. The V and J genes are TRBV19 and TRBJ2-1; unclear D gene. This CDR3 has 14 residues. V lost 5 bases to trimming and J lost 8 bases, with 16 bases between them. Germline loops: CDR1 LNHDA, CDR2 SQIVND (reference sequence).

The J gene is TRBJ2-1, the V gene TRBV14; 9 bases match TRBD1. The trim removed 5 bases at V and 4 bases at J, leaving 9 bases unmatched. CDR1 is SGHDN, CDR2 FVKESK, per germline. The CDR3 extends over 16 amino acids. The CDR3: CASSIGTGLGYNEQFF. As DNA, the CDR3 is TGTGCCAGCAGCATCGGGACAGGGTTAGGGTACAATGAGCAGTTCTTC.

This clone was detected a few times. V usage is TRBV7-2 and J usage is TRBJ2-1; a weak D match, TRBD2 (5 bases). The ends were cut back, 1 base at V and 9 bases at J, with 13 bases in the middle. CDR3 length: 14 amino acids. CDR1 is SGHTA and CDR2 is FQGNSA in the germline V gene. DNA for the CDR3: TGTGCCAGCAGCTTAGACCCCTCCGCGGGTGAGCAGTTCTTC. It translates to CASSLDPSAGEQFF.

The CDR3 DNA is TGTGCCAGCAGCTTAGCCTCTGGGCCCGGTGGGTATACGCAGTATTTT. Translation: CASSLASGPGGYTQYF. This chain links TRBV7-2 with TRBJ2-3, with D unresolved. V was pared by 0 bases and J by 7 bases, with 17 bases between. The CDR3 contains 16 residues. Germline loops: CDR1 SGHTA, CDR2 FQGNSA.

J is TRBJ2-7 and V is TRBV19; TRBD1 matches at 10 bases. Looked up from germline, CDR1 is LNHDA and CDR2 is SQIVND (reference sequence). There are 14 residues in the CDR3. V lost 4 bases and J lost 4; bases outside the gene matches: 4. The DNA of the CDR3 is TGTGCCAGTAGTAGGCGGACAGGGGGTTACGAGCAGTACTTC. Residues: CASSRRTGGYEQYF.

This clone was seen a few times. The chain recombines TRBV5-4 with TRBJ2-3, with D tentatively TRBD2 (6 bases). The CDR3 has 16 amino acids. The germline gives CDR1 SGHNT, CDR2 YYREEE (reference sequence). V was trimmed by 4 bases and J by 0 bases, leaving 15 bases between them. The DNA for the CDR3 is TGTGCCAGCAGCACGGAGGGCGGAGGTAGCACAGATACGCAGTATTTT. Amino acid sequence: CASSTEGGGSTDTQYF.

This chain links TRBV2 with TRBJ1-6; D remains ambiguous. Trimming removed 4 bases from V and 0 bases from J, with 7 bases in between. CDR3 size: 15 residues. Germline V gene sequence: CDR1 SNHLY, CDR2 FYNNEI. The CDR3 reads CASSGLSSYNSPLHF. CDR3 DNA: TGTGCCAGCAGTGGCCTCAGCTCCTATAATTCACCCCTCCACTTT.

The rearrangement joins TRBV5-1 to TRBJ1-4, with D tentatively TRBD1 (6 bases). The length of the CDR3 is 14 residues. Germline V gene lookup returns CDR1 SGHRS and CDR2 YFSETQ. The ends were cut back, 2 bases at V and 8 bases at J, with 13 bases in the middle. The CDR3, as DNA: TGCGCCAGCAGCTTTGGTGCGGGGGGCGAAAAACTGTTTTTT. Translated: CASSFGAGGEKLFF.

The chain couples TRBV5-6 to TRBJ1-1; D call uncertain. This CDR3 has 14 amino acids. The V and J ends lost 3 bases and 3 bases respectively, with 12 bases between them. CDR1 and CDR2 (germline): SGHDT, YYEEEE. For the CDR3, the DNA is TGTGCCAGCAGCTCGAGGGATAAGTACACTGAAGCTTTCTTT. Its translation: CASSSRDKYTEAFF.

This chain joins TRBV7-3 and TRBJ1-1; TRBD1 is a possible D gene (5 bases). CDR1 SGHTA and CDR2 FQGTGA come from the germline V gene. The CDR3 consists of 14 residues. V lost 5 bases, J lost 8 bases, and 18 bases lay in between. The CDR3 sequence: CASSPTDQGREAFF. The CDR3 DNA follows: TGTGCCAGCAGCCCAACCGACCAGGGCAGGGAAGCTTTCTTT.

This clone was counted a few times. The chain has TRBV7-2 and TRBJ2-2; 7 bases map to TRBD1. The trim removed 2 bases at V and 2 bases at J, leaving 8 bases unmatched. The CDR3 is 17 residues long. Looked up from germline, CDR1 is SGHTA and CDR2 is FQGNSA. CDR3: CASSLNSRGTNTGELFF. The CDR3 bases are TGTGCCAGCAGCTTAAATTCCAGGGGGACAAACACCGGGGAGCTGTTTTTT.

This clone was counted between two and nine times. The V and J genes are TRBV7-3 and TRBJ1-1, with 10 bases fitting TRBD1. CDR1 is SGHTA, CDR2 FQGTGA, per germline. The ends lost 5 bases at V and 6 bases at J; junction bases unmatched: 12. CDR3 length equals 16 residues. Here the CDR3 DNA reads TGTGCCAGCAGCCCGCATCCCCCCGGACAGGGGGCTGAAGCTTTCTTT. Amino acids: CASSPHPPGQGAEAFF.

The chain combines TRBV2 with TRBJ1-2, with TRBD1 matching 8 bases. The J segment lost 4 bases and the V segment lost 6 bases, leaving 7 bases of the junction unmatched. The CDR3 spans 14 residues. Germline V lookup: CDR1 SNHLY, CDR2 FYNNEI. The CDR3 nucleotides read TGTGCCAGCAGAAGGACAGGGCTCCCCTATGGCTACACCTTC. It translates to CASRRTGLPYGYTF.